The 9 T cell receptor beta chains given below trace back to one sample, sequenced in a study of blood T cell repertoires in COVID-19. Sequenced by immunoSEQ multiplex PCR; TCRdb stores in-frame clones only, minus some. The data show some 160,000 clones, around 80% seen once. The sequencing input was PBMCs or T cells enriched from blood (not recorded which). The receptor source for this set is a woman between 55 and 75 years old who had recovered from COVID-19.

The table lists this clone with a few counts. This chain connects TRBV3-1 (or the pseudogene TRBV3-2) to TRBJ1-4, with 9 bases fitting TRBD1. With 2 bases clipped from V and 5 bases from J, the junction kept 6 bases outside the gene matches. The CDR3 is made up of 16 amino acids. In germline, CDR1 is LGHDT, CDR2 YNNKEL (reference sequence). CDR3 nucleotide sequence: TGTGCCAGCAGCCAAAGAACCGGGACAGGGAATGAAAAACTGTTTTTT. It is translated as CASSQRTGTGNEKLFF.

The chain uses TRBV27 and TRBJ1-2, with D perhaps TRBD1 (5 bases). Germline V gene sequence: CDR1 MNHEY, CDR2 SMNVEV (reference sequence). Deletions cut 0 bases from V and 2 bases from J, with 13 bases between. CDR3 length equals 16 residues. The CDR3 nucleotides are TGTGCCAGCAGTTTATCATCTGGGGCCTTAAACTATGGCTACACCTTC. Residues: CASSLSSGALNYGYTF.

The chain employs TRBV10-3 and TRBJ1-1; perhaps TRBD1 as D (5 bases). This CDR3 is 12 amino acids long. CDR1 and CDR2 (germline): ENHRY, SYGVKD. The V and J ends lost 10 bases and 5 bases respectively, with 14 bases between them. The CDR3 nucleotides read TGTGCCACCCACGGGGGGGGGACTGAAGCTTTCTTT. This sequence encodes CATHGGGTEAFF.

The chain employs TRBV5-6 and TRBJ1-6; D unresolved. Between the trimmed V and J ends, which lost 4 bases and 10 bases, there was a span of 18 bases. CDR1 and CDR2 from the germline V gene are SGHDT and YYEEEE. There are 15 residues in the CDR3. CDR3 in amino acids: CASSRPGELRSPLHF. The CDR3 nucleotides are TGTGCCAGCAGCCGGCCGGGAGAGTTACGCTCACCCCTCCACTTT.

The genes are TRBV24-1 and TRBJ2-5; TRBD2 is a possible D gene (7 bases). The CDR3 covers 14 residues. The V and J ends lost 3 bases and 5 bases respectively, with 12 bases between them. CDR1 and CDR2 from the germline V gene are KGHDR and SFDVKD. CDR3 loop: CATSDNAGAETQYF. The CDR3 DNA follows: TGTGCCACCAGTGATAACGCGGGGGCTGAGACCCAGTACTTC.

The chain couples TRBV5-5 to TRBJ1-6, with D uncertain. The ends were cut back, 1 base at V and 13 bases at J, with 15 bases in the middle. Germline loops: CDR1 SGHKS, CDR2 YYEKEE (reference sequence). The CDR3 runs 14 residues. The CDR3 spells CASSLRQADHPLHF. DNA for the CDR3: TGTGCCAGCAGCTTGCGGCAGGCCGACCATCCCCTCCACTTT.

The rearrangement links TRBV29-1 to TRBJ2-3; D call uncertain. Trimming took off 5 bases at V and 2 bases at J, with 14 bases between the two ends. Germline V lookup: CDR1 SQVTM, CDR2 ANQGSEA. The CDR3 contains 14 residues. CDR3 amino acids: CSVPRGGSTDTQYF. The CDR3 coding sequence is TGCAGCGTTCCCCGCGGCGGCTCCACAGATACGCAGTATTTT.

The chain joins TRBV30 to TRBJ2-7, with 13 bases lining up with TRBD2. This CDR3 has 18 residues. Germline V gene sequence: CDR1 GTSNPN, CDR2 SVGIG (reference sequence). J was trimmed by 1 base and V by 1 base; bases with no gene match: 10. The CDR3 region is CAWSGRTSGGPYSYEQYF. The DNA of the CDR3 is TGTGCCTGGAGTGGAAGGACTAGCGGGGGTCCCTATTCCTACGAGCAGTACTTC.

This clone was observed a few times. The V and J genes are TRBV6-5 and TRBJ2-3; 12 bases align to TRBD2. The trim removed 4 bases at V and 0 bases at J, leaving 2 bases unmatched. The CDR3 sequence is 16 residues long. Germline lookup yields CDR1 MNHEY and CDR2 SVGAGI. CDR3 amino acids: CASSSGLAGSTDTQYF. CDR3 sequence (DNA): TGTGCCAGCAGTTCCGGACTAGCGGGGAGCACAGATACGCAGTATTTT.